These 5 T cell receptor beta chains originate from one sample sequenced in a study of response to subunit inactivated influenza vaccine (dated by TCRdb to the late 2010s). Library method: RT-PCR. These reads were obtained on an Illumina HiSeq 2500. Using fastp at Q25 and MiXCR, TCRdb reprocessed the public reads and kept productive beta chains. Here each entry gathers all rows of one CDR3 protein and keeps the most common genes and DNA. The table for this sample lists 710,000 or so distinct CDR3 sequences; around a sixth of them were counted only once. Approximately 10% of the sample belongs to the ten largest clones. The input for sequencing was PBMCs from blood, taken 11 to 12 days after vaccination. Receptors originate from a man between 45 and 60 years old who received an inactivated influenza vaccine. Donor details come from another sample of the same person, matched by shared clones.

A remark on this clonotype: At one of its ends the junction is not consistent with the germline gene, which may arise from a read error. This chain links TRBV3-1 with TRBJ2-5, with TRBD2 matching over 13 bases. CDR3 length equals 15 residues. In germline, CDR1 is LGHDT, CDR2 YNNKEL (reference sequence). CDR3 loop: CASRQLAGGSETQYF. The CDR3 DNA sequence: TGTGCCAGCCGCCAACTAGCGGGAGGGAGTGAGACCCAGTACTTC.

Worth noting for this clonotype: The junction and the germline gene differ at one end; a read error may be behind it. CDR3 nucleotides: TGCAGTGCGGATGAACGGTACCGGGACGACAAAAGATTC. This encodes CSADERYRDDKRF. The chain employs TRBV20-1 and TRBJ2-7; D tentatively reads TRBD1 or TRBD2 (5 bases each). Germline CDR1 is DFQATT and CDR2 is SNEGSKA (reference sequence). The CDR3 is 13 amino acids.

The V call is TRBV2, the J call TRBJ2-1; 9 positions agree with TRBD2. Trimming took 7 bases from V and 0 from J; bases not matched to a gene: 4. CDR1 and CDR2 from the germline V gene are SNHLY and FYNNEI. This CDR3 is built from 15 residues. This CDR3 is CASTYSGSSYNEQFF. The CDR3 DNA is TGTGCCAGCACCTATAGCGGGAGCTCCTACAATGAGCAGTTCTTC.

This clonotype has a count of ten or more. The chain couples TRBV24-1 to TRBJ2-1; D call uncertain. CDR3 size: 13 residues. The V end lost 1 base, the J end lost 5 bases, and 5 bases lay between the germline ends. The germline V gene has CDR1 KGHDR and CDR2 SFDVKD. CDR3 DNA sequence: TGTGCCACCAGTGATTTCCCTCACAATGAGCAGTTCTTC. Its protein is CATSDFPHNEQFF.

The chain is built from TRBV20-1 and TRBJ2-3, with D perhaps TRBD1 (6 bases). Between the trimmed V and J ends, which lost 2 bases and 2 bases, there was a span of 14 bases. CDR3 length: 15 amino acids. Germline V gene lookup returns CDR1 DFQATT and CDR2 SNEGSKA (reference sequence). The CDR3 loop reads CSARSARGPTDTQYF. The CDR3 DNA reads TGCAGTGCTAGATCGGCCAGGGGCCCCACAGATACGCAGTATTTT.